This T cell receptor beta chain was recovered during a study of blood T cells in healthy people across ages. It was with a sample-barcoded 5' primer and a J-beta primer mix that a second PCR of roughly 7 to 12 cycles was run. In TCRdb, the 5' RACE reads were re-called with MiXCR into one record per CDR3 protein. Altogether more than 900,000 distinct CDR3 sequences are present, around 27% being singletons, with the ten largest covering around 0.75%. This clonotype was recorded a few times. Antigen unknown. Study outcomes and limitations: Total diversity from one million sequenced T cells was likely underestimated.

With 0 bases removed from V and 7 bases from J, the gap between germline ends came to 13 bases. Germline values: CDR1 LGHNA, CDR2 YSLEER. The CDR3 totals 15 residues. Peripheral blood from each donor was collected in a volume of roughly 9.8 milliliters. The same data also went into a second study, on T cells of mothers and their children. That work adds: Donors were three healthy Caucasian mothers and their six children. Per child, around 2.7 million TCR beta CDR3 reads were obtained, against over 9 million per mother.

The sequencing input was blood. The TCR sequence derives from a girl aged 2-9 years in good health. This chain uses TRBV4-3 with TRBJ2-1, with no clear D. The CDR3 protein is CASSQDWPPWNEQFF. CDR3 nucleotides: TGCGCCAGCAGCCAAGATTGGCCGCCGTGGAATGAGCAGTTCTTC.